The 21 T cell receptor beta chains below come from one sample, sequenced in a study of blood T cell repertoires in COVID-19. Here immunoSEQ multiplex PCR was the method, and the copy in TCRdb shows in-frame clones only, minus some. The sample yields about 440,000 clones, 87% seen once. The specimen sequenced was PBMCs or T cells enriched from blood (not recorded which). The receptors stem from a woman in her late teens or twenties with acute COVID-19.

V usage is TRBV15 and J usage is TRBJ2-1; D is perhaps TRBD2 (6 bases). Between the trimmed V and J ends, which lost 1 base and 4 bases, there was a span of 11 bases. The germline CDR1 and CDR2 sequences are LNHNV and YYDKDF (reference sequence). The CDR3 has 15 amino acids. The CDR3 DNA follows: TGTGCCACCAGCAGAGGAGGAGGGAGTTACAATGAGCAGTTCTTC. Translation: CATSRGGGSYNEQFF.

V gene TRBV6-5 combines with J gene TRBJ2-3, with D possibly TRBD2 on 5 matching bases. Germline CDR1 reads MNHEY; CDR2 reads SVGAGI. The CDR3 has 15 amino acids. V lost 0 bases to trimming and J lost 6 bases, with 13 bases between them. CDR3 sequence (DNA): TGTGCCAGCAGTTACTCGAGGGCGGACGACGATACGCAGTATTTT. Residues: CASSYSRADDDTQYF.

The chain uses TRBV5-8 and TRBJ2-4; TRBD1 is a possible D gene (5 bases). This CDR3 has 14 residues. The germline CDR1 and CDR2 sequences are SGHTS and YDEGEE. With 6 bases removed from V and 5 bases from J, the gap between germline ends came to 15 bases. The CDR3 DNA sequence: TGTGCCAGCATCCCAGGGTTCCTCGAAAACATTCAGTACTTC. Its translation: CASIPGFLENIQYF.

V and J are TRBV4-3 and TRBJ2-7; 13 nucleotides match TRBD2. The J segment lost 1 base and the V segment lost 4 bases, leaving 4 bases of the junction unmatched. This CDR3 has 16 residues. Germline CDR1 reads LGHNA; CDR2 reads YSLEER. This chain's CDR3 is CASSPGTSGISYEQYF. CDR3 coding DNA: TGCGCCAGCAGCCCAGGGACTAGCGGGATATCCTACGAGCAGTACTTC.

This chain connects TRBV11-2 to TRBJ2-5; D gene ambiguous. The V and J ends lost 5 bases and 0 bases respectively, with 10 bases between them. The germline gives CDR1 SGHAT, CDR2 FQNNGV. The CDR3 contains 14 residues. Written as DNA, the CDR3 is TGTGCCAGCAGCCCCCGGCGGTACCAAGAGACCCAGTACTTC. It specifies CASSPRRYQETQYF.

V is TRBV28 and J is TRBJ1-2; TRBD1 aligns across 7 bases. This CDR3 comprises 14 residues. The V segment lost 7 bases and the J segment 8 bases; nucleotides outside the gene matches: 13. The V gene's germline CDR1 is MDHEN and CDR2 SYDVKM. CDR3 nucleotides: TGTGCCAGCACGCCGGGGCAGGGGGAATGGGGCTACACCTTC. It translates to CASTPGQGEWGYTF.

The CDR3 nucleotides are TGTGCCAGCAGTTTATCACAGGATCCCTACGAGCAGTACTTC. Amino acid sequence: CASSLSQDPYEQYF. The rearrangement joins TRBV28 to TRBJ2-7; D is perhaps TRBD1 (5 bases). V lost 1 base and J lost 2, with 9 bases in between. Looked up from germline, CDR1 is MDHEN and CDR2 is SYDVKM. The CDR3 loop spans 14 amino acids.

The chain has TRBV18 and TRBJ1-3; maybe TRBD1 (6 bases). Germline CDR1 is KGHSH and CDR2 is LQKENI. Trimming took 3 bases from V and 0 from J, leaving 9 bases between them. This CDR3 spans 15 amino acids. This chain's CDR3 is CASSPGTFSGNTIYF. CDR3 coding DNA: TGTGCCAGCTCACCTGGGACATTCTCTGGAAACACCATATATTTT.

The chain is built from TRBV9 and TRBJ1-2, with 8 bases matching TRBD1. Germline assignment: CDR1 SGDLS and CDR2 YYNGEE. The CDR3 extends over 15 amino acids. V lost 3 bases and J lost 0; bases outside the gene matches: 4. DNA for the CDR3: TGTGCCAGCAGCGGACAGGGGCAAGCTAACTATGGCTACACCTTC. Amino acid sequence: CASSGQGQANYGYTF.

This clone came up a few times. The genes are TRBV3-1 (or the pseudogene TRBV3-2) and TRBJ2-6, with D possibly matching TRBD1 (5 bases). CDR1 is LGHDT, CDR2 YNNKEL, per germline (reference sequence). V shed 0 bases and J shed 0 bases, with 18 bases lying between them. CDR3 size: 20 residues. CDR3 sequence: CASSQDWAGPASSGANVLTF. The CDR3 DNA follows: TGTGCCAGCAGCCAAGATTGGGCAGGGCCAGCTAGCTCTGGGGCCAACGTCCTGACTTTC.

The J gene is TRBJ1-4, the V gene TRBV28; D ambiguous. Trimming left V 6 bases short and J 5 bases short, with 10 bases between. Looked up from germline, CDR1 is MDHEN and CDR2 is SYDVKM. This CDR3 is built from 13 residues. The CDR3 protein is CASSLEVNEKLFF. DNA of the CDR3: TGTGCCAGCAGCCTAGAGGTCAATGAAAAACTGTTTTTT. Together with reference TRBV28 and TRBJ1-4, the CDR3 gives the full variable domain: DVKVTQSSRYLVKRTGEKVFLECVQDMDHENMFWYRQDPGLGLRLIYFSYDVKMKEKGDIPEGYSVSREKKERFSLILESASTNQTSMYLCASSLEVNEKLFFGSGTQLSVL.

The genes are TRBV9 and TRBJ2-2; 7 bases map to TRBD1. The germline gives CDR1 SGDLS, CDR2 YYNGEE. V trimming: 6 bases; J trimming: 4 bases; junction bases outside the gene matches: 6. The CDR3 runs to 14 residues. CDR3 in amino acids: CASTPDRVTGELFF. The CDR3 DNA reads TGTGCCAGCACCCCAGACAGGGTCACCGGGGAGCTGTTTTTT.

The DNA of the CDR3 is TGTGCCAGCAGCTTCACCGGCGGGACCCAGTACTTC. It specifies CASSFTGGTQYF. The V call is TRBV11-3, the J call TRBJ2-5, with D unclear. This CDR3 has 12 amino acids. Per germline, CDR1 SGHNT and CDR2 YENEEA. The V and J ends lost 3 bases and 7 bases respectively, with 9 bases between them.

The chain employs TRBV29-1 and TRBJ2-7, with a weak D call TRBD1 (5 bases). Trimming took off 8 bases at V and 1 base at J, with 12 bases between the two ends. CDR3 length equals 12 residues. Germline loops: CDR1 SQVTM, CDR2 ANQGSEA. The CDR3 loop is CSTADSSYEQYF. The CDR3 bases are TGCAGCACGGCCGACAGTTCCTACGAGCAGTACTTC.

This clone has only one observation. The chain combines TRBV5-1 with TRBJ2-5; D gene unclear. CDR1 is SGHRS, CDR2 YFSETQ, per germline. CDR3 length equals 13 residues. V gave up 2 bases and J gave up 3 bases, with 8 bases separating them. In DNA, the CDR3 is TGCGCCAGCAGCTTCGCGGATAAAGAGACCCAGTACTTC. This encodes CASSFADKETQYF.

To note about this clone: Other DNA variants within this sample encode the same CDR3. The V gene is TRBV6-5, the J gene TRBJ2-3, with 13 bases matching TRBD2. Germline V lookup: CDR1 MNHEY, CDR2 SVGAGI. The ends lost 6 bases at V and 1 base at J; junction bases unmatched: 1. This CDR3 spans 15 amino acids. CDR3 amino acids: CASSGLAGGTDTQYF. The DNA of the CDR3 is TGTGCCAGCAGCGGACTAGCGGGGGGCACAGATACGCAGTATTTT.

The chain links TRBV18 to TRBJ2-1, with 7 bases lining up with TRBD2. Trimming at V came to 6 bases and at J to 3 bases, leaving 11 bases not matched to a gene. The CDR3 has 16 amino acids. Germline V gives CDR1 KGHSH, CDR2 LQKENI. CDR3 region: CASSPAAGDFYNEQFF. In DNA form, the CDR3 reads TGTGCCAGCTCTCCCGCGGCGGGAGACTTCTACAATGAGCAGTTCTTC.

This CDR3 reads CASSKVRDSSYEQYF. The DNA for the CDR3 is TGTGCCAGCAGTAAAGTCAGGGATAGCTCCTACGAGCAGTACTTC. The chain employs TRBV6-2 or TRBV6-3 and TRBJ2-7; D may be TRBD1 (5 bases). Germline V gives CDR1 MNHEY, CDR2 SVGEGT. V lost 5 bases to trimming and J lost 0 bases, with 14 bases between them. The CDR3 runs to 15 residues.

The rearrangement joins TRBV6-5 to TRBJ2-1; possibly TRBD1 for D (5 bases). This CDR3 spans 14 amino acids. The germline gives CDR1 MNHEY, CDR2 SVGAGI. Trimming cost V 8 bases and J 1 base, with 12 bases left between them. CDR3 in DNA: TGTGCCAGCGCCGGTCAGGGTTCCTACAATGAGCAGTTCTTC. Its translation is CASAGQGSYNEQFF.

The V and J genes are TRBV6-2 or TRBV6-3 and TRBJ2-7, with 16 bases fitting TRBD2. The CDR3 is made up of 17 amino acids. With 2 bases clipped from V and 4 bases from J, the junction kept 5 bases outside the gene matches. CDR1 and CDR2 from the germline V gene are MNHEY and SVGEGT. The DNA of the CDR3 is TGTGCCAGCAGTTACGATGGGACTAGCGGGAGGGCTTACGAGCAGTACTTC. Translation gives CASSYDGTSGRAYEQYF.

This chain links TRBV7-8 with TRBJ1-2, with D perhaps matching TRBD1 (6 bases). Per germline, CDR1 SGHVS and CDR2 FQNEAQ. The V and J ends lost 5 bases and 8 bases respectively, with 18 bases between them. This CDR3 is built from 14 residues. This CDR3 reads CASSPGQRASGYTF. The DNA for the CDR3 is TGTGCCAGCAGCCCAGGACAGAGAGCCAGCGGCTACACCTTC.